This entry lists 20 T cell receptor beta chains sequenced from one sample in a study of cytomegalovirus exposure and HLA in healthy donors. Vbeta (60) and Jbeta (13) primers were used in the PCR. Produced via immunoSEQ multiplex PCR; TCRdb's table is partial and in-frame only. The sample contains 60,000 to 75,000 clones, around 74% of which appear only once. The source material was PBMCs. Receptors originate from a woman aged 25 to 45 in good health and CMV-seropositive.

This rearrangement joins TRBV14 to TRBJ1-4, with TRBD1 identical over 9 bases. Per the germline V gene, CDR1 is SGHDN and CDR2 is FVKESK. The CDR3 is 15 residues long. V lost 2 bases, J lost 6 bases, and 4 bases stayed unmatched. The CDR3 protein is CASSQLGQGDEKLFF. The CDR3 region has the DNA TGTGCCAGCAGCCAATTGGGACAGGGTGATGAAAAACTGTTTTTT.

This sequence joins TRBV29-1 and TRBJ2-3, with a tentative D call TRBD1 (5 bases). The germline V gene has CDR1 SQVTM and CDR2 ANQGSEA. V was clipped by 1 base and J by 5 bases, with 7 bases between them. The CDR3 spans 12 residues. The CDR3 nucleotides are TGCAGCGTTGAAGTCCAGGGAGATACGCAGTATTTT. Translating gives CSVEVQGDTQYF.

The chain links TRBV4-3 to TRBJ2-5, with D maybe TRBD2 (6 bases). The germline CDR1 and CDR2 sequences are LGHNA and YSLEER. V shed 0 bases and J shed 3 bases, with 11 bases lying between them. The CDR3 is made up of 15 amino acids. In DNA, the CDR3 is TGCGCCAGCAGCCAAGACGTCGGGAGCGAAGAGACCCAGTACTTC. Translating gives CASSQDVGSEETQYF.

Only a few counts were recorded for this clone. V and J are TRBV30 and TRBJ2-1; D is uncertain. Germline CDR1 is GTSNPN and CDR2 is SVGIG (reference sequence). The CDR3 contains 11 residues. The ends were cut back, 0 bases at V and 9 bases at J, with 6 bases in the middle. CDR3 sequence: CAWSVQIEQFF. CDR3 DNA: TGTGCCTGGAGTGTACAAATTGAGCAGTTCTTC.

In regard to this clone: An end of the junction differs from the germline gene, which may be a read error. The V call is TRBV2, the J call TRBJ2-7, with a weak D call TRBD2 (5 bases). There are 11 residues in the CDR3. Germline V CDR1 and CDR2: SNHLY, FYNNEI. CDR3: CASELDYGQYF. The CDR3 coding sequence is TGTGCCAGTGAACTAGACTACGGGCAGTACTTC. Combining the CDR3 with reference TRBV2 and TRBJ2-7 gives the whole variable domain EPEVTQTPSHQVTQMGQEVILRCVPISNHLYFYWYRQILGQKVEFLVSFYNNEISEKSEIFDDQFSVERPDGSNFTLKIRSTKLEDSAMYFCASELDYGQYFGPGTRLTVT.

CDR3 bases: TGTGCCACCAGCCCTCTAGCATACGGAACCGAGCAGTACTTC. It translates to CATSPLAYGTEQYF. The chain employs TRBV15 and TRBJ2-7, with a weak D call TRBD2 (5 bases). The V gene's germline CDR1 is LNHNV and CDR2 YYDKDF (reference sequence). The CDR3 extends over 14 amino acids. V lost 5 bases to trimming and J lost 6 bases, with 17 bases between them.

This chain links TRBV29-1 with TRBJ1-2, with D possibly matching TRBD1 (6 bases). V shed 3 bases and J shed 5 bases, with 7 bases lying between them. The CDR3 totals 11 residues. Per germline, CDR1 SQVTM and CDR2 ANQGSEA. The CDR3 bases are TGCAGCGTTGACACAGGGTATGGCTACACCTTC. Translating it yields CSVDTGYGYTF.

In DNA form, the CDR3 reads TGTGCCAGCAGCGGGGGGGCGTCCCAAAGCACAGATACGCAGTATTTT. Translated, it gives CASSGGASQSTDTQYF. J is TRBJ2-3 and V is TRBV5-8, with TRBD2 as a possible D gene (7 bases). Germline values: CDR1 SGHTS, CDR2 YDEGEE. Trimming stripped 4 bases from V and 0 bases from J, with 15 bases between. CDR3 length: 16 residues.

This chain links TRBV25-1 with TRBJ2-1; D perhaps matches TRBD2 (6 bases). Between the trimmed V and J ends, which lost 4 bases and 4 bases, there was a span of 17 bases. Germline CDR1 and CDR2: MGHDK and SYGVNS. This CDR3 is 16 amino acids long. The DNA of the CDR3 is TGTGCCAGCAGTGGCTCGGGACTCGCCTCATACAATGAGCAGTTCTTC. Translation gives CASSGSGLASYNEQFF.

This sequence joins TRBV30 and TRBJ2-1; a weak D match, TRBD2 (7 bases). The CDR3 length is 14 residues. Trimming left V 1 base short and J 6 bases short, with 13 bases between. Germline lookup yields CDR1 GTSNPN and CDR2 SVGIG (reference sequence). The CDR3 here is CAWSEGRGGNEQFF. The CDR3 bases are TGTGCCTGGAGTGAAGGGAGGGGGGGCAATGAGCAGTTCTTC.

The table lists this clone with a count of one. The V gene is TRBV7-2, the J gene TRBJ1-2; the D is unclear. Germline V lookup: CDR1 SGHTA, CDR2 FQGNSA. Trimming left V 4 bases short and J 2 bases short, with 8 bases between. CDR3 length: 13 amino acids. The CDR3 DNA follows: TGTGCCAGCAGCTCTATCTTCAACTATGGCTACACCTTC. This sequence encodes CASSSIFNYGYTF.

This sequence joins TRBV28 and TRBJ1-3; TRBD1 matches at 7 bases. CDR1 MDHEN and CDR2 SYDVKM come from the germline V gene. The trim removed 3 bases at V and 2 bases at J, leaving 4 bases unmatched. The length of the CDR3 is 15 residues. CDR3 bases: TGTGCCAGCAGTTTCGCGGGACAGCCTGGAAACACCATATATTTT. Amino acid sequence: CASSFAGQPGNTIYF.

The rearrangement joins TRBV5-1 to TRBJ2-7; 7 bases agree with TRBD2. The CDR3 consists of 12 residues. Germline-derived CDR1 and CDR2 are SGHRS and YFSETQ. With V trimmed by 4 bases and J by 3 bases, 1 base remained unmatched. As DNA, the CDR3 is TGCGCCAGCAGCCGGGACTACTACGAGCAGTACTTC. Translation: CASSRDYYEQYF.

The chain is built from TRBV6-5 and TRBJ1-2; D uncertain. CDR3 size: 11 residues. The germline V gene encodes CDR1 MNHEY and CDR2 SVGAGI. Between the trimmed V and J ends, which lost 6 bases and 6 bases, there was a span of 8 bases. The chain's CDR3 is CASRTRDGYTF. The CDR3 coding sequence is TGTGCCAGCAGAACACGGGATGGCTACACCTTC.

CDR3 bases: TGTGCCAGCAGCATCGGACAGGCCTACACTGAAGCTTTCTTT. This translates into CASSIGQAYTEAFF. V usage is TRBV7-6 and J usage is TRBJ1-1, with 7 bases fitting TRBD1. The CDR3 has 14 amino acids. Trimming took 5 bases from V and 3 from J; bases not matched to a gene: 6. Germline V CDR1 and CDR2: SGHVS, FNYEAQ.

The chain employs TRBV4-2 and TRBJ2-5; 12 nucleotides agree with TRBD2. CDR3 size: 18 residues. V gave up 2 bases and J gave up 4 bases; unmatched junction bases: 11. Germline lookup yields CDR1 LGHNA and CDR2 YNFKEQ. DNA for the CDR3: TGTGCCAGCAGCCAATTCGCTAGCGGGAGGGCCGTCGGAGAGACCCAGTACTTC. Its translation: CASSQFASGRAVGETQYF.

The rearrangement joins TRBV9 to TRBJ2-1, with TRBD2 as a possible D gene (6 bases). Germline-derived CDR1 and CDR2 are SGDLS and YYNGEE. Trimming removed 0 bases from V and 3 bases from J, with 10 bases in between. CDR3 length: 15 residues. Written as DNA, the CDR3 is TGTGCCAGCAGCGTAGAAGGAGGGCACTACAATGAGCAGTTCTTC. As protein: CASSVEGGHYNEQFF. The whole variable domain, remainder taken from reference TRBV9 and TRBJ2-1, is DSGVTQTPKHLITATGQRVTLRCSPRSGDLSVYWYQQSLDQGLQFLIQYYNGEERAKGNILERFSAQQFPDLHSELNLSSLELGDSALYFCASSVEGGHYNEQFFGPGTRLTVL.

The genes are TRBV4-1 and TRBJ2-7, with D hard to call. In germline, CDR1 is MGHRA, CDR2 YSYEKL. This CDR3 contains 13 residues. V shed 0 bases and J shed 5 bases, with 8 bases lying between them. CDR3 DNA sequence: TGCGCCAGCAGCCAAGAAAATACGGACGAGCAGTACTTC. Translation: CASSQENTDEQYF.

The V gene is TRBV5-4, the J gene TRBJ2-1; TRBD2 is a possible D gene (5 bases). Trimming removed 4 bases from V and 3 bases from J, with 17 bases in between. The CDR3 length is 16 residues. The germline CDR1 and CDR2 sequences are SGHNT and YYREEE (reference sequence). Here the CDR3 DNA reads TGTGCCAGCAGCAGCATTGGGGAGTTGGGCTACAATGAGCAGTTCTTC. Translation: CASSSIGELGYNEQFF.

The rearrangement joins TRBV5-4 to TRBJ2-7; tentatively, D is TRBD2 (6 bases). The ends were cut back, 4 bases at V and 1 base at J, with 12 bases in the middle. This CDR3 has 14 amino acids. Looked up from germline, CDR1 is SGHNT and CDR2 is YYREEE (reference sequence). CDR3 sequence reads: CASSRREASYEQYF. The CDR3, as DNA: TGTGCCAGCAGCCGGCGGGAAGCATCCTACGAGCAGTACTTC.